The 27 T cell receptor beta chains in this list originate from one sample, sequenced in a study of CD8+ T cells in alopecia areata. RNA extraction was followed by reverse transcription into cDNA, which acted as the sequencing template. Data came from immunoSEQ multiplex PCR; TCRdb stores just in-frame clones and leaves some out. Counted here are fewer than 250,000 clones, roughly 57% occurring once; the ten biggest clones make up 0.45%. Sequenced material: CD4+ T cells sorted from blood, taken at week 0. Source of these receptors: a human donor with alopecia areata.

The chain employs TRBV29-1 and TRBJ2-3; D not certain. V gave up 4 bases and J gave up 1 base, with 9 bases separating them. This CDR3 is 13 amino acids long. CDR1 and CDR2 (germline): SQVTM, ANQGSEA. The CDR3 DNA reads TGCAGCGTTGCCCCCCAGGGCACAGATACGCAGTATTTT. It is translated as CSVAPQGTDTQYF.

This clone was counted only a few times. The chain is built from TRBV6-1 and TRBJ1-3; D not resolved. Germline assignment: CDR1 MNHNS and CDR2 SASEGT. This CDR3 contains 15 residues. V was clipped by 4 bases and J by 4 bases, with 14 bases between them. The CDR3 is CASSGHFSGGNTIYF. The CDR3 DNA follows: TGTGCCAGCAGTGGCCATTTCTCCGGCGGAAACACCATATATTTT.

The rearrangement uses TRBV27 and TRBJ1-6, with D perhaps matching TRBD1 (5 bases). The CDR3 runs to 16 residues. Per the germline V gene, CDR1 is MNHEY and CDR2 is SMNVEV (reference sequence). V lost 7 bases and J lost 0, with 13 bases in between. Written as DNA, the CDR3 is TGTGCCAGCAAACAGGACTCCTCCTCCTATAATTCACCCCTCCACTTT. This gives the protein CASKQDSSSYNSPLHF.

V and J are TRBV30 and TRBJ1-1; D is unclear. Germline CDR1 reads GTSNPN; CDR2 reads SVGIG (reference sequence). CDR3 length: 14 amino acids. Trimming stripped 4 bases from V and 1 base from J, with 13 bases between. The CDR3 loop reads CAWMEGVSNTEAFF. CDR3 bases: TGTGCCTGGATGGAGGGTGTGTCGAACACTGAAGCTTTCTTT.

The V call is TRBV29-1, the J call TRBJ2-1; D possibly corresponds to TRBD2 (5 bases). Germline CDR1 is SQVTM and CDR2 is ANQGSEA. The V gene lost 7 bases and the J gene lost 7 bases, with 14 bases spanning the gap. This CDR3 has 12 residues. Written as DNA, the CDR3 is TGCAGCGCCCGGGCGGGCCTAAATGAGCAGTTCTTC. Translation gives CSARAGLNEQFF.

V gene TRBV11-2 combines with J gene TRBJ2-3; TRBD2 might be the D (6 bases). V lost 3 bases to trimming and J lost 7 bases, with 17 bases between them. This CDR3 region has 15 residues. Germline-derived CDR1 and CDR2 are SGHAT and FQNNGV. In nucleotides, the CDR3 is TGTGCCAGCAGCTTTTTACCGGGACTTGGGAATACGCAGTATTTT. The encoded protein is CASSFLPGLGNTQYF.

The chain carries TRBV30 and TRBJ2-1, with D tentatively TRBD1 (6 bases). This CDR3 spans 15 amino acids. Germline CDR1 is GTSNPN and CDR2 is SVGIG (reference sequence). V shed 0 bases and J shed 4 bases, with 13 bases lying between them. The CDR3 DNA reads as TGTGCCTGGAGTGTCCTAGGGACAACTTACAATGAGCAGTTCTTC. It codes for CAWSVLGTTYNEQFF. The variable domain in full, completed from reference TRBV30 and TRBJ2-1, reads SQTIHQWPATLVQPVGSPLSLECTVEGTSNPNLYWYRQAAGRGLQLLFYSVGIGQISSEVPQNLSASRPQDRQFILSSKKLLLSDSGFYLCAWSVLGTTYNEQFFGPGTRLTVL.

This clone was seen just once. The chain joins TRBV4-2 to TRBJ1-2; 7 positions agree with TRBD1. V dropped 0 bases and J dropped 7; count of bases not matched to a gene: 2. The CDR3 is 13 amino acids. Germline CDR1 reads LGHNA; CDR2 reads YNFKEQ. The CDR3 nucleotides are TGTGCCAGCAGCCAAGAACAGGGGAGTGGCTACACCTTC. Translating gives CASSQEQGSGYTF.

The V gene is TRBV6-1, the J gene TRBJ2-1, with D unresolved. V lost 7 bases to trimming and J lost 10 bases, with 14 bases between them. Germline V gene sequence: CDR1 MNHNS, CDR2 SASEGT. The CDR3 consists of 12 residues. The CDR3 coding sequence is TGTGCCAGCACTACTATGGGTGGGGAGCAGTTCTTC. It is translated as CASTTMGGEQFF.

This clone was observed a handful of times. The J gene is TRBJ2-7, the V gene TRBV7-9; the match to TRBD2 covers 9 bases. The CDR3 covers 15 residues. CDR1 is SEHNR, CDR2 FQNEAQ, per germline (reference sequence). V trimming: 5 bases; J trimming: 4 bases; junction bases outside the gene matches: 9. In DNA form, the CDR3 reads TGTGCCAGCAGCCCCGCGGGAGGGGGCGGGTACGAGCAGTACTTC. Translated, it gives CASSPAGGGGYEQYF.

This chain joins TRBV30 and TRBJ1-2; D remains unclear. Germline V CDR1 and CDR2: GTSNPN, SVGIG (reference sequence). The CDR3 runs 14 residues. Trimming removed 0 bases at V and 5 bases at J, with 13 bases between. This chain's CDR3 is CAWSVLSRLYGYTF. Written as DNA, the CDR3 is TGTGCCTGGAGTGTACTATCCAGGCTTTATGGCTACACCTTC.

This clone was seen a handful of times. The chain is built from TRBV5-1 and TRBJ2-7; 8 bases align to TRBD1. The germline V gene encodes CDR1 SGHRS and CDR2 YFSETQ. Losses at the gene ends were 3 bases for V and 0 bases for J; bases not matched to a gene: 8. CDR3 size: 16 residues. CDR3 sequence: CASSSMGQAYSYEQYF. The DNA for the CDR3 is TGCGCCAGCAGCTCGATGGGACAGGCCTACTCCTACGAGCAGTACTTC.

This clone was seen just once. The CDR3 DNA is TGTGCCAGCAGGGAAGGGGGACTCCAAGAGACCCAGTACTTC. Residues: CASREGGLQETQYF. The chain employs TRBV28 and TRBJ2-5; possibly TRBD1 or TRBD2 for D (6 bases each). CDR1 and CDR2 (germline): MDHEN, SYDVKM. The CDR3 length is 14 residues. V lost 6 bases to trimming and J lost 1 base, with 12 bases between them.

This clone has just one count. The V gene is TRBV4-1, the J gene TRBJ2-7, with D possibly TRBD2 on 6 matching bases. Germline CDR1 is MGHRA and CDR2 is YSYEKL. The CDR3 spans 16 residues. V lost 0 bases, J lost 4 bases, and 16 bases lay in between. The CDR3 DNA follows: TGCGCCAGCAGCCAAGATCTGGCGGGATGGATATACGAGCAGTACTTC. Amino acids: CASSQDLAGWIYEQYF.

The rearrangement links TRBV23-1 to TRBJ1-2, with 7 bases matching TRBD1. TRBV23-1 is filed as an ORF, its function uncertain. Trimming took 4 bases from V and 6 from J; bases not matched to a gene: 8. The CDR3 is 14 residues long. The CDR3: CASSRPLGGHGYTF. The CDR3 nucleotides read TGCGCCAGCAGTCGTCCCCTAGGGGGCCATGGCTACACCTTC.

The chain couples TRBV6-5 to TRBJ2-1; 9 nucleotides line up with TRBD1. Germline V gives CDR1 MNHEY, CDR2 SVGAGI. Trimming at V came to 4 bases and at J to 4 bases, leaving 5 bases not matched to a gene. There are 15 residues in the CDR3. Here the CDR3 reads CASSSRTGAYNEQFF. CDR3 bases: TGTGCCAGCAGTTCCAGGACAGGGGCTTACAATGAGCAGTTCTTC.

With respect to this clone: A far bigger clonotype differs at one base, so this is likely a read error. The chain couples TRBV27 to TRBJ2-7; 8 positions agree with TRBD1. The J segment lost 2 bases and the V segment lost 6 bases, leaving 0 bases of the junction unmatched. The length of the CDR3 is 12 residues. Germline assignment: CDR1 MNHEY and CDR2 SMNVEV (reference sequence). CDR3 in amino acids: CASRDRAYEQYF. CDR3 sequence (DNA): TGTGCCAGCAGGGACAGGGCCTACGAGCAGTACTTC.

The chain couples TRBV6-5 to TRBJ2-7; the D gene could be TRBD1 or TRBD2 (5 bases each). The V end was cut by 0 bases, the J end by 4 bases, with 16 bases between. CDR1 is MNHEY and CDR2 is SVGAGI in the germline V gene. The CDR3 has 16 residues. Here the CDR3 DNA reads TGTGCCAGCAGTTACTCAATCGTGGGTGGGGGATACGAGCAGTACTTC. Its translation: CASSYSIVGGGYEQYF.

CDR3 DNA sequence: TGTGCCTGGAGCGAGTATAGCAATCAGCCCCAGCATTTT. Protein product: CAWSEYSNQPQHF. The gene calls are TRBV30 and TRBJ1-5; D remains unclear. V lost 3 bases to trimming and J lost 0 bases, with 6 bases between them. The CDR3 is made up of 13 amino acids. Germline values: CDR1 GTSNPN, CDR2 SVGIG (reference sequence).

This clone has more than one count but fewer than ten. The chain combines TRBV30 with TRBJ1-5; D is unresolved. Germline values: CDR1 GTSNPN, CDR2 SVGIG (reference sequence). This CDR3 is built from 13 residues. The ends were cut back, 4 bases at V and 6 bases at J, with 13 bases in the middle. CDR3 sequence (DNA): TGTGCCTGGAACGACGGTGGTAGTCAGCCCCAGCATTTT. Translation: CAWNDGGSQPQHF.

The table lists this clone with a count of one. The chain couples TRBV4-1 to TRBJ2-2; D remains ambiguous. The V and J ends lost 5 bases and 6 bases respectively, with 4 bases between them. Per germline, CDR1 MGHRA and CDR2 YSYEKL. The CDR3 runs to 11 residues. For the CDR3, the DNA is TGCGCCAGCAGCTCCGCCGGGGAGCTGTTTTTT. This encodes CASSSAGELFF.

This clone appeared a few times. This chain links TRBV30 with TRBJ2-3, with a tentative D call TRBD2 (5 bases). Trimming cost V 4 bases and J 0 bases, with 11 bases left between them. Germline CDR1 and CDR2: GTSNPN and SVGIG (reference sequence). The CDR3 has 14 amino acids. This CDR3 is CAWIRGSSTDTQYF. The DNA of the CDR3 is TGTGCCTGGATACGCGGGTCTAGCACAGATACGCAGTATTTT.

This sequence joins TRBV5-4 and TRBJ2-5; no clear D. V gave up 3 bases and J gave up 1 base, with 7 bases separating them. The length of the CDR3 is 13 residues. Germline V gene lookup returns CDR1 SGHNT and CDR2 YYREEE (reference sequence). In nucleotides, the CDR3 is TGTGCCAGCAGCTCGGGCAGCCAAGAGACCCAGTACTTC. Its translation is CASSSGSQETQYF. The whole variable domain, filled in from reference TRBV5-4 and TRBJ2-5, reads ETGVTQSPTHLIKTRGQQVTLRCSSQSGHNTVSWYQQALGQGPQFIFQYYREEENGRGNFPPRFSGLQFPNYSSELNVNALELDDSALYLCASSSGSQETQYFGPGTRLLVL.

This rearrangement joins TRBV29-1 to TRBJ1-6; no reliable D call. The length of the CDR3 is 14 residues. Trimming removed 7 bases from V and 0 bases from J, with 10 bases in between. Per germline, CDR1 SQVTM and CDR2 ANQGSEA. The CDR3, as DNA: TGCAGCGCTCAAGCTGGCTCCTATAATTCACCCCTCCACTTT. Translation: CSAQAGSYNSPLHF.

The chain joins TRBV25-1 to TRBJ2-7; D uncertain. V lost 6 bases and J lost 1, with 7 bases in between. The CDR3 has 12 residues. Germline CDR1 and CDR2: MGHDK and SYGVNS. CDR3 region: CASSTSSYEQYF. CDR3 coding DNA: TGTGCCAGCAGCACCTCATCCTACGAGCAGTACTTC.

This clone has more than one count but fewer than ten. The chain employs TRBV14 and TRBJ1-1; D gene ambiguous. The CDR3 covers 13 residues. The V end was cut by 5 bases, the J end by 0 bases, with 7 bases between. Germline CDR1 is SGHDN and CDR2 is FVKESK. The CDR3 region is CASSVRVNTEAFF. In DNA, the CDR3 is TGTGCCAGCAGCGTCCGGGTGAACACTGAAGCTTTCTTT.

This clone was counted between two and nine times. The sample holds other DNA sequences that translate to the same CDR3. The chain has TRBV4-1 and TRBJ2-1, with D perhaps matching TRBD2 (6 bases). Germline V gene lookup returns CDR1 MGHRA and CDR2 YSYEKL. CDR3 size: 12 residues. The ends were cut back, 0 bases at V and 13 bases at J, with 10 bases in the middle. CDR3 protein: CASSQEWGEQFF. The CDR3 DNA sequence: TGCGCCAGCAGCCAAGAGTGGGGGGAACAGTTCTTC.